This T cell receptor (beta chain) appears in the sequencing data of a study of cytomegalovirus exposure and HLA in healthy donors. Study outcomes and limitations: First-cohort TCR clusters tended to co-occur in the roughly 120 validation repertoires, a later analysis found. Diagnosis of cytomegalovirus status made by the classifier reportedly showed high specificity and sensitivity.

Germline assignment: CDR1 SNHLY and CDR2 FYNNEI. Losses at the gene ends were 6 bases for V and 7 bases for J; bases not matched to a gene: 5. There are 14 residues in the CDR3. The donors were in the roughly 130-subject validation cohort, distinct from the approximately 670-subject first cohort. This clone was seen only a few times. Antigen specificity is unknown. Repertoires were generated with immunoSEQ multiplex PCR, while TCRdb's copy carries only in-frame clones and drops some. The sample has tens of thousands of clones, approximately 86% seen once. The sequenced material came from PBMCs. The chain links TRBV2 to TRBJ1-5; 11 bases are shared with TRBD1. This clonotype originated in a young man in good health and CMV-seronegative. Written as DNA, the CDR3 is TGTGCCAGCAGCCGGGACAGGGGGGAGCAGCCCCAGCATTTT. Protein: CASSRDRGEQPQHF. The full variable domain, its missing parts supplied by reference TRBV2 and TRBJ1-5, is EPEVTQTPSHQVTQMGQEVILRCVPISNHLYFYWYRQILGQKVEFLVSFYNNEISEKSEIFDDQFSVERPDGSNFTLKIRSTKLEDSAMYFCASSRDRGEQPQHFGDGTRLSIL.